Reported below is one T cell receptor (beta chain). Antigen specificity is unknown. The junction departs from germline at one end; a sequencing error may be responsible. TCR beta cDNA was reverse-transcribed from about 500 ng of total RNA. The reaction used a constant-region primer and ProtoScript II reverse transcriptase. Investigators got TCR beta libraries out of three nested multiplex PCR rounds, done with slightly modified ARM-PCR. The opening two PCR rounds, approximately 10 cycles each, paired TRBV1-TRBV30 forward primers with a C-beta reverse primer. TCRdb processed the multiplex PCR reads anew with MiXCR; each CDR3 protein has one entry. The sample consists of over 95,000 distinct CDR3 sequences, around 63% of them appearing once. Co-extracted RNA and DNA came from around 18-30 mg of unsorted bulk tissue. Subjects presented with primary liver carcinoma managed by surgical resection. Patients showed chronic HBV infection and an absence of prior treatment.

Germline CDR1 reads SGHKS; CDR2 reads YYEKEE (reference sequence). The CDR3 sequence is 15 residues long. This sample was included in a study of tumor-infiltrating lymphocytes in primary liver carcinoma. Findings and limits, study-wide: It was in tumors, not blood, that the top-250-clone fraction was significantly higher (p = 0.039).

This chain links TRBV5-5 with TRBJ2-5; D possibly corresponds to TRBD1 (6 bases). The sample taken for sequencing was liver tumor tissue from sampling region 5. Regarding subset: tumor region T5, tumor centre. The sequence derives from a woman aged 55 to 70 with primary liver carcinoma and hepatitis B virus infection. The CDR3 reads CASSLGAPGRETQYF. Here the CDR3 DNA reads TGTGCCAGTAGCTTGGGGGCTCCGGGGCGAGAGACCCAGTACTTC.